Below, 2 T cell receptor beta chains from the same sample are listed, as sequenced in a study of identical twins. MiXCR, run by TCRdb on the 5' RACE reads, gives a single entry per CDR3 protein. The sample holds 310,000 or so distinct CDR3 sequences; more than 6.5% are singletons and the top ten take less than 2.5%. The same data also contributed to another study, on yellow fever vaccine responses in identical twins.

The sequenced sample was memory (CD45RO+) T cells sorted from blood. The source is a woman between 18 and 29 years old in good health.

V is TRBV7-8 and J is TRBJ1-6; D call uncertain. The CDR3 contains 15 residues. Germline CDR1 SGHVS, CDR2 FQNEAQ. Trimming cost V 5 bases and J 2 bases, with 10 bases left between them. CDR3 DNA: TGTGCCAGCAGCCCCACCCTTACCTATAATTCACCCCTCCACTTT. It yields the protein CASSPTLTYNSPLHF.

The V gene is TRBV3-1, the J gene TRBJ2-1; 12 bases line up with TRBD2. Germline V CDR1 and CDR2: LGHDT, YNNKEL (reference sequence). This CDR3 has 17 amino acids. With V trimmed by 7 bases and J by 0 bases, 7 bases remained unmatched. CDR3 amino acids: CASTARTSGDSYNEQFF. For the CDR3, the DNA is TGTGCCAGCACCGCGAGGACTAGCGGGGACTCCTACAATGAGCAGTTCTTC.